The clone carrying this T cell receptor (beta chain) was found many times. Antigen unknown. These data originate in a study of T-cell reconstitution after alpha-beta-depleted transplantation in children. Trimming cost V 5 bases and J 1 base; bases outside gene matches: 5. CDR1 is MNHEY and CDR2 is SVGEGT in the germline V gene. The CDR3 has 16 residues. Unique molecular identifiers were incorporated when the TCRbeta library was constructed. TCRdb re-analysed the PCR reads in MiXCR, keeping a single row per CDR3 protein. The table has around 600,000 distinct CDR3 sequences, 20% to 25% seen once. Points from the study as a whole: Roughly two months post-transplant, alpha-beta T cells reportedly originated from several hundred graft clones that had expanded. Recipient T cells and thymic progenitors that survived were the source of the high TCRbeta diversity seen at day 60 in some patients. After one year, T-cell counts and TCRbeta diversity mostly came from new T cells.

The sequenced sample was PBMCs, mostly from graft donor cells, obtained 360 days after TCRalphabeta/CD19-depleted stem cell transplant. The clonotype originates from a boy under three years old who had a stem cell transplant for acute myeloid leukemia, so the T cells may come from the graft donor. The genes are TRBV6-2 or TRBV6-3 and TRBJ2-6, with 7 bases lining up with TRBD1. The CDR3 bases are TGTGCCAGCAGTAGGACAGGAGTTTCTGGGGCCAACGTCCTGACTTTC. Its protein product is CASSRTGVSGANVLTF.